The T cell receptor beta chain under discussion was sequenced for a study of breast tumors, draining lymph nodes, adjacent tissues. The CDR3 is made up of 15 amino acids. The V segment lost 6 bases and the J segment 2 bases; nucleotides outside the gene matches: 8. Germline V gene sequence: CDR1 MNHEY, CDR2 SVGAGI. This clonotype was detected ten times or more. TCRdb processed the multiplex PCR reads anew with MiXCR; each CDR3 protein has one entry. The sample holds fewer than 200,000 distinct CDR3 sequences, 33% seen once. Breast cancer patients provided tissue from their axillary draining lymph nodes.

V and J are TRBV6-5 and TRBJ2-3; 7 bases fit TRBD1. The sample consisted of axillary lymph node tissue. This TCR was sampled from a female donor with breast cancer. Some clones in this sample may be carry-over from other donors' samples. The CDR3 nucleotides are TGTGCCAGCAGCCAAGGGGACAGTACCACAGATACGCAGTATTTT. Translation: CASSQGDSTTDTQYF.